Listed here are 15 T cell receptor beta chains from one sample, sequenced in a study of T cells after yellow fever vaccination. One entry per CDR3 protein, called by TCRdb with MiXCR from the 5' RACE reads. This sample has some 170,000 distinct CDR3 sequences, with around 8.5% found just once. Sequences were derived from CD8+ T cells sorted from PBMCs, sampled 45 days after the yellow fever booster vaccination. The receptors derive from a young man who received the YFV17D yellow fever vaccine.

This clonotype was counted at least ten times. This chain connects TRBV27 to TRBJ2-7; a possible D gene is TRBD1 (5 bases). This CDR3 has 14 amino acids. V dropped 2 bases and J dropped 0 bases, with 8 bases sitting between them. The germline CDR1 and CDR2 sequences are MNHEY and SMNVEV (reference sequence). CDR3 nucleotides: TGTGCCAGCAGTTTAATGGGGCTCTCCTACGAGCAGTACTTC. It is translated as CASSLMGLSYEQYF.

The chain uses TRBV7-9 and TRBJ2-5; maybe TRBD1 (5 bases). The germline gives CDR1 SEHNR, CDR2 FQNEAQ (reference sequence). The CDR3 is 17 residues long. V was clipped by 1 base and J by 5 bases, with 20 bases between them. In DNA form, the CDR3 reads TGTGCCAGCAGCTTAGAGGCCGGACACAAGGGAAATGAGACCCAGTACTTC. It translates to CASSLEAGHKGNETQYF.

This clonotype occurred once. This sequence joins TRBV4-1 and TRBJ1-2, with unresolved D. The CDR3 consists of 15 residues. Germline CDR1 and CDR2: MGHRA and YSYEKL. V was clipped by 3 bases and J by 5 bases, with 16 bases between them. The CDR3 region is CASSQASGFSYGYTF. The CDR3 DNA sequence: TGCGCCAGCAGCCAGGCTTCAGGATTCAGTTATGGCTACACCTTC.

Ten or more counts support this clonotype. The chain is built from TRBV4-3 and TRBJ2-7; no clear D. V was trimmed by 3 bases and J by 6 bases, leaving 12 bases between them. The germline V gene has CDR1 LGHNA and CDR2 YSLEER. The CDR3 has 13 residues. The CDR3 coding sequence is TGCGCCAGCAGCCAGGTAATCCGTGGCGAGCAGTACTTC. This gives the protein CASSQVIRGEQYF.

This chain connects TRBV19 to TRBJ1-1; D not certain. Trimming stripped 3 bases from V and 4 bases from J, with 9 bases between. Germline CDR1 is LNHDA and CDR2 is SQIVND (reference sequence). The CDR3 has 13 amino acids. The CDR3 DNA follows: TGTGCCAGTAGTATCGGGAGTCGCACTGAAGCTTTCTTT. Translation gives CASSIGSRTEAFF.

This clonotype was detected many times. The V call is TRBV9, the J call TRBJ2-1; 12 nucleotides align to TRBD2. V trimming: 1 base; J trimming: 13 bases; junction bases outside the gene matches: 9. Germline V gene data show CDR1 as SGDLS and CDR2 as YYNGEE. This CDR3 contains 15 residues. The CDR3 loop is CASSVWASGGDAQFF. The CDR3 nucleotides read TGTGCCAGCAGCGTATGGGCTAGCGGGGGGGATGCTCAGTTCTTC.

In this sample, this clonotype turned up a few times. CDR3: CASSHMRQDNTDTQYF. The CDR3 DNA reads as TGTGCCAGCAGCCATATGAGACAGGACAACACAGATACGCAGTATTTT. The chain employs TRBV14 and TRBJ2-3; possibly TRBD1 for D (6 bases). This CDR3 has 16 amino acids. CDR1 SGHDN and CDR2 FVKESK come from the germline V gene. V lost 3 bases, J lost 2 bases, and 15 bases lay in between. Full variable domain (missing parts from reference TRBV14 and TRBJ2-3): EAGVTQFPSHSVIEKGQTVTLRCDPISGHDNLYWYRRVMGKEIKFLLHFVKESKQDESGMPNNRFLAERTGGTYSTLKVQPAELEDSGVYFCASSHMRQDNTDTQYFGPGTRLTVL.

The chain joins TRBV12-5 to TRBJ1-2, with TRBD1 identical over 7 bases. Germline V lookup: CDR1 LGHNT, CDR2 FRNRAP. The CDR3 runs 16 residues. The trim removed 0 bases at V and 4 bases at J, leaving 8 bases unmatched. DNA for the CDR3: TGTGCTAGTGGTTTGGTACTCGCAGGGACAGTCTATGGCTACACCTTC. Protein sequence: CASGLVLAGTVYGYTF.

The V gene is TRBV6-5, the J gene TRBJ2-1; D may be TRBD1 (6 bases). The CDR3 loop spans 13 amino acids. The germline gives CDR1 MNHEY, CDR2 SVGAGI. The ends were cut back, 6 bases at V and 9 bases at J, with 15 bases in the middle. CDR3 DNA: TGTGCCAGCAGGTTCGGGACACTGAGTGAGCAGTTCTTC. It translates to CASRFGTLSEQFF.

This clonotype was seen more than once but under ten times. The chain couples TRBV7-9 to TRBJ1-2; unclear D gene. CDR1 is SEHNR and CDR2 is FQNEAQ in the germline V gene (reference sequence). The CDR3 spans 12 residues. The V end was cut by 4 bases, the J end by 5 bases, with 8 bases between. The CDR3 protein is CASSSTVYGYTF. The CDR3, as DNA: TGTGCCAGCAGCTCCACAGTATATGGCTACACCTTC. Full variable domain (missing parts from reference TRBV7-9 and TRBJ1-2): DTGVSQNPRHKITKRGQNVTFRCDPISEHNRLYWYRQTLGQGPEFLTYFQNEAQLEKSRLLSDRFSAERPKGSFSTLEIQRTEQGDSAMYLCASSSTVYGYTFGSGTRLTVV.

This clonotype was detected a few times. The chain is built from TRBV7-6 and TRBJ1-1, with a weak D call TRBD1 (6 bases). The CDR3 sequence is 14 residues long. The germline V and J ends were trimmed by 5 bases and 4 bases, with 14 bases remaining between them. CDR1 SGHVS and CDR2 FNYEAQ come from the germline V gene. The CDR3 coding sequence is TGTGCCAGCAGCCCCCTACAGGGAGTCACTGAAGCTTTCTTT. Its protein product is CASSPLQGVTEAFF.

The chain has TRBV7-9 and TRBJ2-5; D is ambiguous. V shed 4 bases and J shed 4 bases, with 10 bases lying between them. This CDR3 has 13 amino acids. Germline CDR1 is SEHNR and CDR2 is FQNEAQ (reference sequence). CDR3 sequence: CASSSGSRETQYF. The CDR3 DNA follows: TGTGCCAGCAGCTCCGGATCGCGAGAGACCCAGTACTTC.

The CDR3 coding sequence is TGCAGTGCTCCCAGCCAGGACACCATATATTTT. Residues: CSAPSQDTIYF. The chain is built from TRBV20-1 and TRBJ1-3; no definite D call. The CDR3 has 11 residues. Germline loops: CDR1 DFQATT, CDR2 SNEGSKA (reference sequence). V gave up 5 bases and J gave up 8 bases, with 10 bases separating them.

This clonotype showed up just a few times. The chain uses TRBV12-3 or TRBV12-4 and TRBJ2-5; D uncertain. V was shortened by 6 bases and J by 0 bases, with 8 bases between the two germline ends. The CDR3 has 13 residues. In nucleotides, the CDR3 is TGTGCCAGCAGCCATTTGTACCAAGAGACCCAGTACTTC. Its protein product is CASSHLYQETQYF.

The rearrangement joins TRBV7-9 to TRBJ2-3; D possibly uses TRBD1 or TRBD2 (6 bases each). Germline assignment: CDR1 SEHNR and CDR2 FQNEAQ (reference sequence). This CDR3 has 12 residues. V lost 8 bases, J lost 4 bases, and 10 bases lay in between. The CDR3 DNA reads TGTGCCAGCGGAAGGGGGGCAGATACGCAGTATTTT. It is translated as CASGRGADTQYF.